The entry below describes one TCR beta chain. Its antigen is not known. These data are taken from a study of T-cell memory formation after mild COVID-19. Study in general: TCR clusters showed largely donor specificity. Study results and limitations: The study found balanced CD4/CD8 in clones contracting day 15 to 85 and a CD4+ lean in later expanders. The second-wave clones peaking on day 37 were not confirmed as SARS-CoV-2-specific.

A 5'RACE reaction primed in the constant segment made cDNA libraries of TCR alpha and TCR beta, and these carried sample barcodes and UMIs. TCRdb ran MiXCR on the 5' RACE reads and lists one entry per CDR3 protein. The repertoire includes some 88,000 distinct CDR3 sequences, approximately 23% of them detected once, and under 45% sits in the top ten. Germline CDR1 reads SGHDN; CDR2 reads FVKESK. This CDR3 has 18 residues. Losses at the gene ends were 2 bases for V and 5 bases for J; bases not matched to a gene: 12. This chain connects TRBV14 to TRBJ2-2; the match to TRBD2 covers 9 bases. The specimen was PBMCs or a T cell subset sorted from them (not recorded which). This receptor was identified in a young man who had mild COVID-19 (a few samples of this study predate the infection). Cell type and time point are not known. The CDR3 protein is CASSQTRGGLSRTGELFF. The CDR3 DNA sequence: TGTGCCAGCAGCCAAACGCGGGGGGGCCTGAGTAGGACCGGGGAGCTGTTTTTT.